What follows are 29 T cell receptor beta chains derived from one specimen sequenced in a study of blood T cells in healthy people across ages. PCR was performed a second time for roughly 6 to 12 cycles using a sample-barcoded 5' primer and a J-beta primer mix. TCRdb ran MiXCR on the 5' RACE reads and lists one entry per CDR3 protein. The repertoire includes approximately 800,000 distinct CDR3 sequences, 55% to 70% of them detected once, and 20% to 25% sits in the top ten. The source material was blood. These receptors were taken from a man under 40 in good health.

The CDR3 loop reads CASSVPPARNYEQYF. The CDR3 DNA follows: TGTGCCAGCAGCGTACCCCCGGCCAGGAACTACGAGCAGTACTTC. The chain carries TRBV9 and TRBJ2-7, with D hard to call. The CDR3 is 15 residues long. Trimming removed 1 base at V and 3 bases at J, with 14 bases between. Germline CDR1 is SGDLS and CDR2 is YYNGEE.

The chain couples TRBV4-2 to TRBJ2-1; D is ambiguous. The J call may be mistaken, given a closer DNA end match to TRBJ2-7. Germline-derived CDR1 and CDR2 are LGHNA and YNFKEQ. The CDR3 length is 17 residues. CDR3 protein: CASSQVVARNRYNEQYF. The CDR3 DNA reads TGTGCCAGCAGCCAAGTGGTTGCGAGGAACCGTTACAATGAGCAGTACTTC.

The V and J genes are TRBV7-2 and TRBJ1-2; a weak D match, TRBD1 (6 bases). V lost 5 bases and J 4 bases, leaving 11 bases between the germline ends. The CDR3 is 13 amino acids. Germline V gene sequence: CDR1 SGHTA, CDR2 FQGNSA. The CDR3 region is CASSPTGGYGYTF. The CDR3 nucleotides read TGTGCCAGCAGCCCGACAGGTGGCTATGGCTACACCTTC.

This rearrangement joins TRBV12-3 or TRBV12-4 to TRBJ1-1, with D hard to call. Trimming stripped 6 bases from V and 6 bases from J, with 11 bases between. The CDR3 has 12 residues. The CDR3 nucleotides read TGTGCCAGCAGAGAGCAGACTCCTGAAGCTTTCTTT. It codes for CASREQTPEAFF.

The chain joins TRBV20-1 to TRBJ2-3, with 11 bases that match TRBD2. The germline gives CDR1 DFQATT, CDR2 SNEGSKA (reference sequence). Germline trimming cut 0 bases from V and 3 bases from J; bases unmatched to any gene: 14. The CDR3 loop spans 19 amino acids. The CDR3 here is CSARDVELAGGYLTDTQYF. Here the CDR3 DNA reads TGCAGTGCTAGAGATGTTGAGCTAGCGGGGGGTTATCTAACAGATACGCAGTATTTT.

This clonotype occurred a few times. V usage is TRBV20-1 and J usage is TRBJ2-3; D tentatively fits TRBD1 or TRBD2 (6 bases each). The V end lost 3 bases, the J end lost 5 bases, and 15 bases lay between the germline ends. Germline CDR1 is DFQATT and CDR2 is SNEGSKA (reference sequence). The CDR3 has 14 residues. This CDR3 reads CSASKGGAGDTQYF. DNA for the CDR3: TGCAGTGCTAGTAAGGGGGGAGCGGGAGATACGCAGTATTTT.

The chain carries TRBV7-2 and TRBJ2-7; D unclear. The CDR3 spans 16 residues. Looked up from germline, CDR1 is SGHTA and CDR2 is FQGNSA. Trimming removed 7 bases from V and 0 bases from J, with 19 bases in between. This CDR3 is CASTYRRGRPSYEQYF. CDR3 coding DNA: TGTGCCAGCACCTACCGGAGAGGCAGGCCCTCCTACGAGCAGTACTTC.

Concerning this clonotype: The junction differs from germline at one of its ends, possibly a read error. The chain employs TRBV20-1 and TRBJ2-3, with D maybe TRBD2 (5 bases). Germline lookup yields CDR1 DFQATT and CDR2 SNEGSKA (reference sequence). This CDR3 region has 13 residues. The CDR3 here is CSARDPGKDAQYF. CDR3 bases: TGCAGTGCTAGAGATCCCGGGAAAGATGCGCAGTATTTT.

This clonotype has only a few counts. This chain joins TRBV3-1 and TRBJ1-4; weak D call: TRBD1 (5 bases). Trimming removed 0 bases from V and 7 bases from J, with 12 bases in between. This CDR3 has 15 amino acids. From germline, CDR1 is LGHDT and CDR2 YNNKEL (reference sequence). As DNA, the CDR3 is TGTGCCAGCAGCCAAGACCGGGACCGTGGTGAAAAACTGTTTTTT. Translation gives CASSQDRDRGEKLFF.

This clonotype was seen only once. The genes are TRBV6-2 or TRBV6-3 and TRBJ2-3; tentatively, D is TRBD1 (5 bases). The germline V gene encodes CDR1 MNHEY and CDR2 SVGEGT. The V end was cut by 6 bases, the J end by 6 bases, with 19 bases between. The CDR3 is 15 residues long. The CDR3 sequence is CASRRTDRQTDTQYF. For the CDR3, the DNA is TGTGCCAGCAGACGGACCGACAGACAAACGGATACGCAGTATTTT.

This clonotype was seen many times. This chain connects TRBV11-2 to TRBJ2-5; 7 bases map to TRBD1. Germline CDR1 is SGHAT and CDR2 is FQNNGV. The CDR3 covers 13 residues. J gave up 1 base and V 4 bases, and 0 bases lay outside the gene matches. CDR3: CASSWDSQETQYF. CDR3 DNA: TGTGCCAGCAGCTGGGACAGCCAAGAGACCCAGTACTTC.

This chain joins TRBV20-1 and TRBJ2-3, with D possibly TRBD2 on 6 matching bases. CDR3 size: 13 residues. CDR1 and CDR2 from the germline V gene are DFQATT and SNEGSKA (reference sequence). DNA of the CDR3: TGCAGGGGAGGCGGCCACGCAGTGGATACGCAGTATTTT. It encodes CRGGGHAVDTQYF.

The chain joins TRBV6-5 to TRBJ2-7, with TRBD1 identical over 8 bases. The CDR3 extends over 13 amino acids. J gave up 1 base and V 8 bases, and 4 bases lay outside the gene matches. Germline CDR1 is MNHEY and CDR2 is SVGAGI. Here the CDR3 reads CASGQGLSYEQYF. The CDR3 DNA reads TGTGCCAGCGGACAGGGATTGTCCTACGAGCAGTACTTC.

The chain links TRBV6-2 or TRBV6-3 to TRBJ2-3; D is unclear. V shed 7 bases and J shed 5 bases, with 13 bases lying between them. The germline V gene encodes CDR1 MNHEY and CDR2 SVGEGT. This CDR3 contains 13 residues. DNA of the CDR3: TGTGCCAGCAATCCGAGAAGGAGAGATACGCAGTATTTT. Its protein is CASNPRRRDTQYF.

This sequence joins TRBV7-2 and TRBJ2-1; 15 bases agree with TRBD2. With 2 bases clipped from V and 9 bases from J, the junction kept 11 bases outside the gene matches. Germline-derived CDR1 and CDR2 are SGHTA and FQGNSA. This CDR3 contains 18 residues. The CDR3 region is CASSLSLPGTSGRSEQFF. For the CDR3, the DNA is TGTGCCAGCAGCTTATCCCTTCCCGGGACTAGCGGGAGGAGTGAGCAGTTCTTC.

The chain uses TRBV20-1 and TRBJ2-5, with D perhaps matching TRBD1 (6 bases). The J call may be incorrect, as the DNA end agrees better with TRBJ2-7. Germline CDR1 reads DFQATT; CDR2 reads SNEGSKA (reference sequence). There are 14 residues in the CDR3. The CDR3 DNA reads TGCAGTGCACAGTGGCCCCTAGGGGGATACGAGCAGTACTTC. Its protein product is CSAQWPLGGYEQYF.

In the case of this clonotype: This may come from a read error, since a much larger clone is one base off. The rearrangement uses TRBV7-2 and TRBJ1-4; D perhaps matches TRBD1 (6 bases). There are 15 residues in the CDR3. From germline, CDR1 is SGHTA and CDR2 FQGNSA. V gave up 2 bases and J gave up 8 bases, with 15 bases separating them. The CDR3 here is CASSLMAGADEKLFF. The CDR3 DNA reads TGTGCCAGCAGCTTAATGGCAGGGGCCGACGAAAAACTGTTTTTT.

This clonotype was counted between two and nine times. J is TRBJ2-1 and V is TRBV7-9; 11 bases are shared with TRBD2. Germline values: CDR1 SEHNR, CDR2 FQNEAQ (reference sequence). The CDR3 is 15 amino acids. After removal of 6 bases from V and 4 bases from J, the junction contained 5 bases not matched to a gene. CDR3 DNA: TGTGCCAGCAGACGGACTAGCGGGCAATACAATGAGCAGTTCTTC. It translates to CASRRTSGQYNEQFF.

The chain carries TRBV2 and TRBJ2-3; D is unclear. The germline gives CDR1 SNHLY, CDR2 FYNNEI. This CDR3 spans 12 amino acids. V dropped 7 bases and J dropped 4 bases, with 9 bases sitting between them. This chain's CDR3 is CASTEPADTQYF. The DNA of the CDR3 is TGTGCCAGCACAGAGCCAGCAGATACGCAGTATTTT. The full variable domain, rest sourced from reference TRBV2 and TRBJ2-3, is EPEVTQTPSHQVTQMGQEVILRCVPISNHLYFYWYRQILGQKVEFLVSFYNNEISEKSEIFDDQFSVERPDGSNFTLKIRSTKLEDSAMYFCASTEPADTQYFGPGTRLTVL.

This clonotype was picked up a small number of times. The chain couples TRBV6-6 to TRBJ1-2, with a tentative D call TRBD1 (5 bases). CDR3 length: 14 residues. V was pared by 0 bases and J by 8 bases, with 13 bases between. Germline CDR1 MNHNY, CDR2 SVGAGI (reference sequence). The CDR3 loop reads CASSYSGDPRGYTF. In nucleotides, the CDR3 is TGTGCCAGCAGTTACTCCGGGGACCCCAGGGGCTACACCTTC.

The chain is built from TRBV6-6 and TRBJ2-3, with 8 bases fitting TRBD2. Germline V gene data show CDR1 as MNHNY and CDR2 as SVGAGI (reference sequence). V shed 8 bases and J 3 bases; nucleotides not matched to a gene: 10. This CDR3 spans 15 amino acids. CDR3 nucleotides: TGTGCCAGCGGCACGACGGGGGGGAAAACAGATACGCAGTATTTT. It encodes CASGTTGGKTDTQYF.

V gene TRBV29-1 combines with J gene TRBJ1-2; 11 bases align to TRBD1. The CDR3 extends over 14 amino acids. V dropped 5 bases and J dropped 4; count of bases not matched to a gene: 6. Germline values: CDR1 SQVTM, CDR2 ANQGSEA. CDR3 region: CSVIGQGAFYGYTF. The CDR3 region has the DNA TGCAGCGTTATCGGACAGGGGGCCTTCTATGGCTACACCTTC.

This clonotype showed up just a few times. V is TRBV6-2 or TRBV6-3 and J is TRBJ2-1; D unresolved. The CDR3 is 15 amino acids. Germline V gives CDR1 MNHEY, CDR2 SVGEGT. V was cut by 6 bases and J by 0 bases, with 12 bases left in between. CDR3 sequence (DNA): TGTGCCAGCAGCCAAAAGCCTAGCTCCTACAATGAGCAGTTCTTC. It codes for CASSQKPSSYNEQFF.

The CDR3 coding sequence is TGTGCCATCAGTGAGATCCGGTTAGCCTCTGATACGCAGTATTTT. It codes for CAISEIRLASDTQYF. The chain links TRBV10-3 to TRBJ2-3; D call uncertain. V shed 2 bases and J shed 6 bases, with 15 bases lying between them. CDR3 length: 15 amino acids. CDR1 ENHRY and CDR2 SYGVKD come from the germline V gene.

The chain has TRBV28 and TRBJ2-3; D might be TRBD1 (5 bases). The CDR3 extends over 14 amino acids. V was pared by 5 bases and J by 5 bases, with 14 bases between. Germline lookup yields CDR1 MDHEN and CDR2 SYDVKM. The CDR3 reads CASSLDSALDTQYF. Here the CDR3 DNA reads TGTGCCAGCAGTCTAGACAGCGCTTTAGATACGCAGTATTTT.

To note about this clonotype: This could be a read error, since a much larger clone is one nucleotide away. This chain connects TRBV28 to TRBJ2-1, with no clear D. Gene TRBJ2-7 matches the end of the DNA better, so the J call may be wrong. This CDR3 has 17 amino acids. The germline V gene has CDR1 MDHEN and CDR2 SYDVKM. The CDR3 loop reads CASSLSAGRSSYNEQYF. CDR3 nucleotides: TGTGCCAGCAGTTTATCGGCAGGTCGAAGCTCCTACAATGAGCAGTACTTC.

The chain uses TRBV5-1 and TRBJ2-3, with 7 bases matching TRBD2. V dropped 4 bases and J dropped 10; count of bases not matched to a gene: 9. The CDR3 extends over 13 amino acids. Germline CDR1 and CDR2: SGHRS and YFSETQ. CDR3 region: CASSPGLEKAQYF. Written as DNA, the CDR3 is TGCGCCAGCAGCCCCGGACTAGAGAAGGCGCAGTATTTT.

The chain's CDR3 is CSVVEVAEAFF. In DNA form, the CDR3 reads TGCAGCGTTGTTGAAGTAGCTGAAGCTTTCTTT. The V call is TRBV29-1, the J call TRBJ1-1; D gene ambiguous. Trimming cost V 4 bases and J 6 bases, with 9 bases left between them. CDR3 length equals 11 residues. Germline loops: CDR1 SQVTM, CDR2 ANQGSEA.

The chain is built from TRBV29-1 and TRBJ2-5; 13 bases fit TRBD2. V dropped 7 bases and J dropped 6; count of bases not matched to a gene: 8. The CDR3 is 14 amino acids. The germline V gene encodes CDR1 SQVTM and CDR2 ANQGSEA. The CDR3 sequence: CSAGLAGWEQTQYF. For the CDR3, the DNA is TGCAGCGCGGGACTAGCGGGGTGGGAACAGACCCAGTACTTC.